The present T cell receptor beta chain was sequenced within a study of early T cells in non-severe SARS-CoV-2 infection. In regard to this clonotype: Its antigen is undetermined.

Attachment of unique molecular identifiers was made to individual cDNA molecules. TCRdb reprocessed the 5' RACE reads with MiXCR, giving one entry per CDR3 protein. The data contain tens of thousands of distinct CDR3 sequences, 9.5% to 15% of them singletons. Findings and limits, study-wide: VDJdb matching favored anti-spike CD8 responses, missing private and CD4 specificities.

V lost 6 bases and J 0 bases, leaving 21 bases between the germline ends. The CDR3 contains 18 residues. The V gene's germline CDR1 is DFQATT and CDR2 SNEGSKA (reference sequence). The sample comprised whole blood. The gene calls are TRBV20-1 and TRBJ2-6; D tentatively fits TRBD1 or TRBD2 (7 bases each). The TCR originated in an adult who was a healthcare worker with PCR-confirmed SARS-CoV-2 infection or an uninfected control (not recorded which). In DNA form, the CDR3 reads TGCAGTGCCCCAGAGGGAGGGACAGCCTTCTCTGGGGCCAACGTCCTGACTTTC. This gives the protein CSAPEGGTAFSGANVLTF.